These 27 T cell receptor beta chains were sequenced from one sample in a study of T-cell reconstitution after alpha-beta-depleted transplantation in children. Unique molecular identifiers tagged the TCRbeta library. TCRdb re-derived calls from the PCR reads in MiXCR, one entry per CDR3 protein. The sample lists 250,000 to 400,000 distinct CDR3 sequences, 23% seen once, with approximately 10% in the top ten. The sample in question was PBMCs, mostly from graft donor cells, obtained 180 days after TCRalphabeta/CD19-depleted stem cell transplant. The receptor set was obtained from a male patient younger than 18 who had a stem cell transplant for acute lymphoblastic leukemia, so the T cells may come from the graft donor.

This clonotype was seen a handful of times. The rearrangement links TRBV20-1 to TRBJ2-3; 7 bases fit TRBD2. The CDR3 consists of 15 residues. Germline trimming cut 8 bases from V and 7 bases from J; bases unmatched to any gene: 18. Germline V gene lookup returns CDR1 DFQATT and CDR2 SNEGSKA (reference sequence). Written as DNA, the CDR3 is TGCAGTACCCGAGAGGTAGGGAGGGCCCAAAATACGCAGTATTTT. It yields the protein CSTREVGRAQNTQYF.

The V and J genes are TRBV20-1 and TRBJ1-2; 7 bases map to TRBD1. Germline V gene sequence: CDR1 DFQATT, CDR2 SNEGSKA (reference sequence). CDR3 length: 16 residues. J gave up 8 bases and V 2 bases, and 17 bases lay outside the gene matches. This CDR3 is CSARRQGSLDAGGYTF. CDR3 nucleotides: TGCAGTGCTAGAAGACAGGGCAGTCTGGATGCCGGGGGCTACACCTTC.

This clonotype has only a few counts. J is TRBJ2-3 and V is TRBV7-9; no definite D call. CDR3 length equals 13 residues. Per the germline V gene, CDR1 is SEHNR and CDR2 is FQNEAQ (reference sequence). V gave up 2 bases and J gave up 5 bases, with 8 bases separating them. The CDR3: CASSLSRRDTQYF. Written as DNA, the CDR3 is TGTGCCAGCAGCTTATCAAGGCGAGATACGCAGTATTTT.

The rearrangement links TRBV5-1 to TRBJ2-1, with D possibly TRBD2 on 6 matching bases. The CDR3 runs to 16 residues. V was pared by 2 bases and J by 8 bases, with 20 bases between. The germline V gene has CDR1 SGHRS and CDR2 YFSETQ. The CDR3 here is CASSFQAGIPGYEQFF. DNA of the CDR3: TGCGCCAGCAGCTTTCAAGCGGGCATTCCGGGATATGAGCAGTTCTTC.

The V call is TRBV5-1, the J call TRBJ2-7; a possible D gene is TRBD2 (6 bases). There are 15 residues in the CDR3. V lost 1 base, J lost 2 bases, and 13 bases lay in between. Germline-derived CDR1 and CDR2 are SGHRS and YFSETQ. The CDR3 DNA sequence: TGCGCCAGCAGCTTGTACGGGGACTTGACCTACGAGCAGTACTTC. Translation gives CASSLYGDLTYEQYF.

The chain employs TRBV7-6 and TRBJ2-7; D unresolved. CDR1 and CDR2 (germline): SGHVS, FNYEAQ. CDR3 length: 14 amino acids. Trimming cost V 3 bases and J 1 base, with 10 bases left between them. This CDR3 reads CASSFDRRSYEQYF. The DNA for the CDR3 is TGTGCCAGCAGCTTTGACCGACGATCCTACGAGCAGTACTTC.

The sample holds a few counts of this clonotype. The CDR3 loop reads CASSWAGERDTQYF. In nucleotides, the CDR3 is TGTGCCAGCAGTTGGGCGGGAGAGAGAGATACGCAGTATTTT. The rearrangement uses TRBV12-3 or TRBV12-4 and TRBJ2-3, with 7 bases aligning to TRBD2. The CDR3 extends over 14 amino acids. Trimming removed 4 bases from V and 5 bases from J; junction bases left unmatched: 6.

This clonotype was observed a few times. The rearrangement joins TRBV10-3 to TRBJ2-3; D might be TRBD2 (6 bases). The V and J ends lost 8 bases and 0 bases respectively, with 24 bases between them. This CDR3 has 18 residues. Germline CDR1 reads ENHRY; CDR2 reads SYGVKD. The chain's CDR3 is CAIEATGGERGSTDTQYF. The CDR3 nucleotides read TGTGCCATCGAAGCGACGGGTGGCGAACGGGGGAGCACAGATACGCAGTATTTT.

The V call is TRBV20-1, the J call TRBJ1-2, with unresolved D. The CDR3 is 14 amino acids. Trimming left V 2 bases short and J 0 bases short, with 10 bases between. From germline, CDR1 is DFQATT and CDR2 SNEGSKA (reference sequence). The CDR3 here is CSARPGPTNYGYTF. CDR3 nucleotides: TGCAGTGCTAGACCCGGGCCGACTAACTATGGCTACACCTTC.

The V call is TRBV11-2, the J call TRBJ2-7; D could derive from TRBD1 or TRBD2 (7 bases each). Germline values: CDR1 SGHAT, CDR2 FQNNGV. The CDR3 totals 18 residues. Between the trimmed V and J ends, which lost 3 bases and 3 bases, there was a span of 24 bases. The DNA for the CDR3 is TGTGCCAGCAGCTTTAGGGAGGGGGCGTTATCCCGAGTCTACGAGCAGTACTTC. Translation: CASSFREGALSRVYEQYF. Complete variable domain (other parts from reference TRBV11-2 and TRBJ2-7): EAGVAQSPRYKIIEKRQSVAFWCNPISGHATLYWYQQILGQGPKLLIQFQNNGVVDDSQLPKDRFSAERLKGVDSTLKIQPAKLEDSAVYLCASSFREGALSRVYEQYFGPGTRLTVT.

The chain has TRBV5-1 and TRBJ2-5, with D perhaps given as TRBD1 or TRBD2 (6 bases each). The germline V and J ends were trimmed by 3 bases and 2 bases, with 20 bases remaining between them. The germline V gene has CDR1 SGHRS and CDR2 YFSETQ. The CDR3 sequence is 17 residues long. CDR3 protein: CASSWAGGGRWQETQYF. CDR3 sequence (DNA): TGCGCCAGCAGCTGGGCCGGAGGGGGGCGATGGCAAGAGACCCAGTACTTC.

At least ten counts were recorded for this clonotype. V and J are TRBV7-3 and TRBJ1-1, with 8 bases that match TRBD1. CDR1 is SGHTA, CDR2 FQGTGA, per germline. Trimming cost V 3 bases and J 6 bases; bases outside gene matches: 6. The CDR3 length is 14 residues. The CDR3 is CASSFRQGIAEAFF. The CDR3 region has the DNA TGTGCCAGCAGCTTCCGACAGGGGATCGCTGAAGCTTTCTTT.

With respect to this clonotype: A junction boundary mismatches the germline segment, possibly from a read error. Here the CDR3 reads CASSQAAGREEIQYF. The CDR3 coding sequence is TGTGCCAGCAGCCAAGCGGCGGGGAGGGAGGAGATCCAGTACTTC. The genes are TRBV4-2 and TRBJ2-5; TRBD2 matches 7 bases. This CDR3 comprises 15 residues. Germline assignment: CDR1 LGHNA and CDR2 YNFKEQ.

This clonotype was seen a handful of times. V and J are TRBV20-1 and TRBJ1-1, with D possibly matching TRBD1 (6 bases). This CDR3 spans 12 amino acids. V was clipped by 7 bases and J by 1 base, with 10 bases between them. Looked up from germline, CDR1 is DFQATT and CDR2 is SNEGSKA (reference sequence). The CDR3, as DNA: TGCAGTGGGGGACACCCGAACACTGAAGCTTTCTTT. Translated: CSGGHPNTEAFF.

This clonotype occurred once. The chain links TRBV28 to TRBJ2-5; a weak D match, TRBD2 (5 bases). Germline CDR1 and CDR2: MDHEN and SYDVKM. The V gene lost 2 bases and the J gene lost 0 bases, with 19 bases spanning the gap. The CDR3 is made up of 18 amino acids. The CDR3 loop is CASSLGLQPSLYQETQYF. The CDR3 DNA sequence: TGTGCCAGCAGTTTAGGTCTCCAGCCTAGCCTGTACCAAGAGACCCAGTACTTC. The entire variable domain, with the rest obtained from reference TRBV28 and TRBJ2-5, is as follows: DVKVTQSSRYLVKRTGEKVFLECVQDMDHENMFWYRQDPGLGLRLIYFSYDVKMKEKGDIPEGYSVSREKKERFSLILESASTNQTSMYLCASSLGLQPSLYQETQYFGPGTRLLVL.

On this clonotype: The germline gene is not matched at one end of the junction; a read error may be the cause. The gene calls are TRBV6-2 or TRBV6-3 and TRBJ2-3; 13 nucleotides line up with TRBD2. Germline V gives CDR1 MNHEY, CDR2 SVGEGT. The CDR3 contains 20 residues. The DNA for the CDR3 is TGTGCCAGCAGTTACTCGACGGGACTAGCGGGATCCCCTAGCACAGACACGCAGTATTTT. It translates to CASSYSTGLAGSPSTDTQYF.

There are many counts of this clonotype. The rearrangement joins TRBV20-1 to TRBJ1-1; no clear D gene. The CDR3 runs 14 residues. Looked up from germline, CDR1 is DFQATT and CDR2 is SNEGSKA (reference sequence). V was clipped by 3 bases and J by 4 bases, with 15 bases between them. The CDR3 protein is CSASFATGTTEAFF. The CDR3 nucleotides are TGCAGTGCTAGCTTCGCCACGGGTACCACTGAAGCTTTCTTT.

As DNA, the CDR3 is TGTGCCAGCAGCCCCAGTCTAGCGGGTATCTCAGATACGCAGTATTTT. This gives the protein CASSPSLAGISDTQYF. The chain uses TRBV9 and TRBJ2-3, with 8 bases fitting TRBD2. The V gene end was trimmed by 4 bases and the J gene end by 4 bases; junction bases not matched to a gene: 11. CDR1 SGDLS and CDR2 YYNGEE come from the germline V gene. The length of the CDR3 is 16 residues.

The gene calls are TRBV6-5 and TRBJ1-3; D perhaps matches TRBD1 (6 bases). This CDR3 has 14 amino acids. V lost 2 bases to trimming and J lost 3 bases, with 8 bases between them. Germline V gene sequence: CDR1 MNHEY, CDR2 SVGAGI. Here the CDR3 DNA reads TGTGCCAGCAGTTACCACAGGGATGGAAACACCATATATTTT. Encoded protein: CASSYHRDGNTIYF.

This clonotype was picked up a small number of times. The V gene is TRBV7-3, the J gene TRBJ2-2, with D possibly being TRBD2 (6 bases). Germline assignment: CDR1 SGHTA and CDR2 FQGTGA. V was clipped by 4 bases and J by 2 bases, with 14 bases between them. The CDR3 runs 16 residues. This CDR3 is CASSSGRLVNTGELFF. The CDR3 nucleotides read TGTGCCAGCAGCTCAGGACGACTAGTTAACACCGGGGAGCTGTTTTTT.

The chain links TRBV18 to TRBJ2-3, with D unresolved. Trimming cost V 8 bases and J 2 bases, with 5 bases left between them. This CDR3 has 11 amino acids. CDR1 and CDR2 from the germline V gene are KGHSH and LQKENI. The CDR3 reads CASLSTDTQYF. Written as DNA, the CDR3 is TGTGCCAGCCTTTCCACAGATACGCAGTATTTT.

This chain joins TRBV20-1 and TRBJ1-1; the D is unclear. Trimming shortened V by 6 bases and J by 3 bases, and 5 bases separated the two germline ends. This CDR3 contains 10 residues. The V gene's germline CDR1 is DFQATT and CDR2 SNEGSKA (reference sequence). CDR3: CSALYTEAFF. CDR3 bases: TGCAGTGCCTTGTACACTGAAGCTTTCTTT.

The chain uses TRBV7-3 and TRBJ2-1; TRBD2 matches at 10 bases. Germline V gene sequence: CDR1 SGHTA, CDR2 FQGTGA. V lost 7 bases and J lost 14; bases outside the gene matches: 11. The CDR3 sequence is 13 residues long. This CDR3 reads CASNSLLGLAEFF. The CDR3 DNA reads as TGTGCCAGCAACAGCCTACTTGGACTAGCGGAGTTCTTC.

This clonotype was detected only a few times. The chain employs TRBV5-1 and TRBJ2-7; 9 bases map to TRBD1. This CDR3 comprises 15 residues. Unmatched junction bases numbered 12, after V lost 8 bases and J lost 3 bases. CDR1 and CDR2 (germline): SGHRS, YFSETQ. CDR3 protein: CASTPADRGGYEQYF. The CDR3 DNA follows: TGCGCCAGTACTCCCGCGGACAGGGGAGGCTACGAGCAGTACTTC. The full variable domain, its missing parts supplied by reference TRBV5-1 and TRBJ2-7, is KAGVTQTPRYLIKTRGQQVTLSCSPISGHRSVSWYQQTPGQGLQFLFEYFSETQRNKGNFPGRFSGRQFSNSRSEMNVSTLELGDSALYLCASTPADRGGYEQYFGPGTRLTVT.

This clonotype was picked up a small number of times. The gene calls are TRBV2 and TRBJ2-1; no definite D call. Germline CDR1 SNHLY, CDR2 FYNNEI. Trimming removed 6 bases from V and 6 bases from J, with 12 bases in between. The CDR3 has 13 amino acids. This CDR3 is CASRDDLSNEQFF. CDR3 coding DNA: TGTGCCAGCAGGGATGACCTGTCCAATGAGCAGTTCTTC.

The chain recombines TRBV20-1 with TRBJ2-2; D is possibly TRBD1 (6 bases). Trimming shortened V by 2 bases and J by 6 bases, and 13 bases separated the two germline ends. The CDR3 has 14 amino acids. Germline lookup yields CDR1 DFQATT and CDR2 SNEGSKA (reference sequence). The CDR3 coding sequence is TGCAGTGCTAGATTTGGGGGCAAGGCCGGGGAGCTGTTTTTT. Translating it yields CSARFGGKAGELFF.

This chain uses TRBV20-1 with TRBJ2-7; the match to TRBD2 covers 9 bases. The ends lost 4 bases at V and 4 bases at J; junction bases unmatched: 5. Germline CDR1 DFQATT, CDR2 SNEGSKA (reference sequence). The length of the CDR3 is 13 residues. The CDR3 coding sequence is TGCAGTGCTATCCTAGCGGGAACATACGAGCAGTACTTC. The encoded protein is CSAILAGTYEQYF.